The TCR beta chain described here comes from a study of shared clonotypes between healthy human individuals. Study at large: Each donor had three CD4 naive, three CD4 memory, two CD8 naive and one CD8 memory plate.

Germline V gene sequence: CDR1 LNHDA, CDR2 SQIVND (reference sequence). V lost 6 bases, J lost 7 bases, and 7 bases stayed unmatched. The CDR3 is made up of 15 amino acids. Here immunoSEQ multiplex PCR was the method, and the copy in TCRdb shows in-frame clones only, minus some. Counted here are some 2,000,000 clones, almost 96% occurring once; the ten biggest clones make up about 0.13%. This sequence was found in a man aged 18-30 years in good health. The chain joins TRBV19 to TRBJ1-6; 9 nucleotides agree with TRBD1. The source material was naive CD4+ T cells sorted from blood. Specified subset: CD45RA+ positively selected. The CDR3 loop is CASRDRGGKNSPLHF. The CDR3 bases are TGTGCCAGTAGGGACAGGGGAGGGAAAAATTCACCCCTCCACTTT. Complete variable domain (other parts from reference TRBV19 and TRBJ1-6): DGGITQSPKYLFRKEGQNVTLSCEQNLNHDAMYWYRQDPGQGLRLIYYSQIVNDFQKGDIAEGYSVSREKKESFPLTVTSAQKNPTAFYLCASRDRGGKNSPLHFGNGTRLTVT.